What follows are 15 T cell receptor beta chains derived from one specimen sequenced in a study of response to subunit inactivated influenza vaccine. TCRdb used MiXCR to reprocess the RT-PCR reads, holding one entry per CDR3 protein. The sample includes roughly 460,000 distinct CDR3 sequences, about 10% seen only once; the top ten take around 12%. This specimen consisted of PBMCs from blood, obtained 40 to 50 days after vaccination. Source of these receptors: a man aged 50-59 years who received an inactivated influenza vaccine.

This clonotype was recorded a few times. This rearrangement joins TRBV6-2 or TRBV6-3 to TRBJ2-7, with D perhaps TRBD2 (6 bases). CDR3 length: 18 amino acids. Trimming took off 2 bases at V and 3 bases at J, with 23 bases between the two ends. Germline values: CDR1 MNHEY, CDR2 SVGEGT. DNA of the CDR3: TGTGCCAGCAGTTACCGTGAAAGAAGGACTACGCTAAGCTACGAGCAGTACTTC. Its translation is CASSYRERRTTLSYEQYF.

The CDR3 bases are TGTGCCAGCAGCGTTTCGGGACTAGCGGGGTACAATGAGCAGTTCTTC. Translating gives CASSVSGLAGYNEQFF. The J gene is TRBJ2-1, the V gene TRBV9; the match to TRBD2 covers 13 bases. CDR3 length: 16 amino acids. The germline V gene encodes CDR1 SGDLS and CDR2 YYNGEE. The junction had 3 bases not matched to a gene; V was cut back by 2 bases and J by 4 bases.

This CDR3 reads CASSLGQGGYSNQPQHF. In nucleotides, the CDR3 is TGTGCCAGCAGCTTGGGACAGGGTGGATATAGCAATCAGCCCCAGCATTTT. V is TRBV5-6 and J is TRBJ1-5; 7 nucleotides line up with TRBD1. J was trimmed by 0 bases and V by 0 bases; bases with no gene match: 6. CDR1 SGHDT and CDR2 YYEEEE come from the germline V gene. The CDR3 spans 17 residues. Full variable domain (outside the CDR3, taken from reference TRBV5-6 and TRBJ1-5): DAGVTQSPTHLIKTRGQQVTLRCSPKSGHDTVSWYQQALGQGPQFIFQYYEEEERQRGNFPDRFSGHQFPNYSSELNVNALLLGDSALYLCASSLGQGGYSNQPQHFGDGTRLSIL.

The rearrangement links TRBV7-2 to TRBJ1-1; D is undetermined. The V gene lost 1 base and the J gene lost 0 bases, with 9 bases spanning the gap. CDR1 is SGHTA and CDR2 is FQGNSA in the germline V gene. The CDR3 covers 15 residues. The CDR3 coding sequence is TGTGCCAGCAGCTTAGTAGGGATCCTGAACACTGAAGCTTTCTTT. Translation: CASSLVGILNTEAFF.

In its sample, this clonotype was seen a few times. The gene calls are TRBV7-9 and TRBJ2-7; unclear D gene. This CDR3 comprises 11 residues. Germline CDR1 and CDR2: SEHNR and FQNEAQ (reference sequence). The V and J ends lost 6 bases and 4 bases respectively, with 7 bases between them. The CDR3 sequence is CASRPQYEQYF. The CDR3 coding sequence is TGTGCCAGCAGACCTCAATACGAGCAGTACTTC.

The chain is built from TRBV28 and TRBJ1-2; 8 positions match TRBD1. CDR3 size: 17 residues. V lost 4 bases to trimming and J lost 0 bases; unmatched junction nucleotides: 10. Germline V gene lookup returns CDR1 MDHEN and CDR2 SYDVKM. The CDR3 DNA follows: TGTGCCAGCAGTTCCTCCGGACAGGGTTCATCTAACTATGGCTACACCTTC. Translating gives CASSSSGQGSSNYGYTF.

In its sample, this clonotype was seen many times. The CDR3 here is CASSELNPESGKFF. In DNA, the CDR3 is TGTGCCAGCAGCGAACTTAATCCCGAATCGGGGAAGTTCTTC. The rearrangement links TRBV12-3 or TRBV12-4 to TRBJ2-1; perhaps TRBD2 as D (5 bases). Trimming took 6 bases from V and 14 from J, leaving 23 bases between them. There are 14 residues in the CDR3.

In its sample, this clonotype was seen a few times. V usage is TRBV12-3 or TRBV12-4 and J usage is TRBJ1-1, with TRBD1 matching over 10 bases. V lost 5 bases, J lost 3 bases, and 12 bases stayed unmatched. The length of the CDR3 is 17 residues. This chain's CDR3 is CASSPRTGGIVDTEAFF. As DNA, the CDR3 is TGTGCCAGCAGTCCTAGGACAGGGGGGATTGTTGACACTGAAGCTTTCTTT.

This sequence joins TRBV6-1 and TRBJ2-3, with D unresolved. V was clipped by 6 bases and J by 1 base, with 14 bases between them. The length of the CDR3 is 15 residues. CDR1 MNHNS and CDR2 SASEGT come from the germline V gene. CDR3 protein: CASSPSMWGTDTQYF. Written as DNA, the CDR3 is TGTGCCAGCAGCCCCAGTATGTGGGGCACAGATACGCAGTATTTT.

The V gene is TRBV5-1, the J gene TRBJ2-1; TRBD1 matches at 8 bases. The CDR3 runs to 14 residues. The V gene's germline CDR1 is SGHRS and CDR2 YFSETQ. The V gene end was trimmed by 3 bases and the J gene end by 6 bases; junction bases not matched to a gene: 5. The CDR3 loop is CASSSDRGFNEQFF. The CDR3 region has the DNA TGCGCCAGCAGCTCAGACAGGGGTTTCAATGAGCAGTTCTTC.

V is TRBV4-1 and J is TRBJ2-5, with 9 positions matching TRBD1. CDR1 and CDR2 (germline): MGHRA, YSYEKL. Trimming removed 2 bases from V and 5 bases from J; junction bases left unmatched: 3. CDR3 length: 14 amino acids. Here the CDR3 reads CASSQTDRGETQYF. CDR3 sequence (DNA): TGCGCCAGCAGCCAAACGGACAGGGGTGAGACCCAGTACTTC.

The rearrangement uses TRBV12-3 or TRBV12-4 and TRBJ1-2, with D tentatively TRBD1 (5 bases). The V end was cut by 10 bases, the J end by 0 bases, with 9 bases between. The CDR3 consists of 12 residues. Here the CDR3 reads CATSGTNYGYTF. The CDR3 region has the DNA TGTGCCACCTCAGGGACTAACTATGGCTACACCTTC.

This clonotype turned up a few times. This sequence joins TRBV4-3 and TRBJ2-2, with a tentative D call TRBD2 (6 bases). The CDR3 is made up of 13 amino acids. Germline loops: CDR1 LGHNA, CDR2 YSLEER. The V and J ends lost 5 bases and 8 bases respectively, with 12 bases between them. CDR3 sequence (DNA): TGCGCCAGCAGCAAGACGGGGGAAGGGGAGCTGTTTTTT. This sequence encodes CASSKTGEGELFF.

The J gene is TRBJ2-5, the V gene TRBV4-1, with 7 bases fitting TRBD1. Germline trimming cut 7 bases from V and 4 bases from J; bases unmatched to any gene: 12. The CDR3 sequence is 15 residues long. Germline V CDR1 and CDR2: MGHRA, YSYEKL. CDR3 protein: CASTLGPDRVETQYF. The CDR3 DNA sequence: TGCGCCAGCACCCTGGGCCCAGACAGGGTAGAGACCCAGTACTTC.

This clonotype was picked up a small number of times. The V call is TRBV6-1, the J call TRBJ2-3; TRBD2 agrees at 7 bases. With V trimmed by 5 bases and J by 1 base, 6 bases remained unmatched. CDR1 is MNHNS, CDR2 SASEGT, per germline. There are 15 residues in the CDR3. The CDR3 DNA reads TGTGCCAGCAGTACCGGGGGGAGGCGCACAGATACGCAGTATTTT. This gives the protein CASSTGGRRTDTQYF.